The 20 T cell receptor beta chains presented below share a single source sample, sequenced in a study of follicular helper T cells after annual influenza vaccination. As to time point: 2015-2016 season, pre-vaccination. TCRdb's copy holds only in-frame clones and misses some; the assay was immunoSEQ multiplex PCR. The table shows about 250 clones, with roughly 90% occurring only once. The sample was CXCR5+ CD38+ circulating T follicular helper cells from blood, taken on the day of influenza vaccination. Described subset: circulating Tfh, non-naive CD4+CXCR5+PD-1+ (ICOS+CD38+ or ICOS-CD38-). The receptors shown here come from an adult who received the influenza vaccine.

The V call is TRBV7-3, the J call TRBJ2-1, with D maybe TRBD2 (6 bases). Germline assignment: CDR1 SGHTA and CDR2 FQGTGA. Between the trimmed V and J ends, which lost 1 base and 6 bases, there was a span of 16 bases. The length of the CDR3 is 16 residues. CDR3 protein: CASSLIPGTGGNEQFF. DNA for the CDR3: TGTGCCAGCAGCTTAATCCCCGGGACTGGGGGCAATGAGCAGTTCTTC.

V gene TRBV19 combines with J gene TRBJ2-6; 9 nucleotides line up with TRBD1. The CDR3 length is 15 residues. Germline CDR1 and CDR2: LNHDA and SQIVND (reference sequence). The ends lost 10 bases at V and 4 bases at J; junction bases unmatched: 8. CDR3 bases: TGTGCCACCGGGACAGGGTTCGCGGGGGCCAACGTCCTGACTTTC. Amino acid sequence: CATGTGFAGANVLTF.

For the CDR3, the DNA is TGTGCCAGCAGGAGGACAGGGAGAAACACTGAAGCTTTCTTT. This encodes CASRRTGRNTEAFF. The chain joins TRBV6-1 to TRBJ1-1, with 8 positions matching TRBD1. J lost 2 bases, V lost 6 bases, and 5 bases had no gene match. The CDR3 runs to 14 residues. Germline V gives CDR1 MNHNS, CDR2 SASEGT.

V gene TRBV6-1 combines with J gene TRBJ2-3, with 7 bases that match TRBD2. CDR3 size: 14 residues. Germline values: CDR1 MNHNS, CDR2 SASEGT. V was clipped by 7 bases and J by 0 bases; unmatched bases: 4. As DNA, the CDR3 is TGTGCCAGCACCAAGCGGGATAGCACAGATACGCAGTATTTT. It translates to CASTKRDSTDTQYF.

CDR3 sequence reads: CASSQQNYGYTF. CDR3 nucleotide sequence: TGTGCCAGCAGCCAACAGAACTATGGCTACACCTTC. This sequence joins TRBV14 and TRBJ1-2; D unclear. Germline CDR1 is SGHDN and CDR2 is FVKESK. The CDR3 covers 12 residues. V dropped 2 bases and J dropped 2 bases, with 3 bases sitting between them. Full variable domain (missing parts from reference TRBV14 and TRBJ1-2): EAGVTQFPSHSVIEKGQTVTLRCDPISGHDNLYWYRRVMGKEIKFLLHFVKESKQDESGMPNNRFLAERTGGTYSTLKVQPAELEDSGVYFCASSQQNYGYTFGSGTRLTVV.

The rearrangement joins TRBV5-6 to TRBJ2-3; 9 nucleotides align to TRBD1. CDR1 and CDR2 (germline): SGHDT, YYEEEE. Germline trimming cut 4 bases from V and 0 bases from J; bases unmatched to any gene: 3. This CDR3 spans 15 amino acids. CDR3 residues: CASSRTGVSTDTQYF. The CDR3 coding sequence is TGTGCCAGCAGCCGGACAGGGGTTAGCACAGATACGCAGTATTTT.

The V call is TRBV9, the J call TRBJ2-3, with D uncertain. Trimming removed 6 bases at V and 3 bases at J, with 23 bases between. Germline CDR1 is SGDLS and CDR2 is YYNGEE. The CDR3 extends over 17 amino acids. This CDR3 is CASMIGTVSTSTDTQYF. CDR3 nucleotide sequence: TGTGCCAGCATGATAGGTACTGTGTCTACGTCGACAGATACGCAGTATTTT.

The rearrangement joins TRBV11-2 to TRBJ2-2; 9 positions agree with TRBD2. Germline V gene data show CDR1 as SGHAT and CDR2 as FQNNGV. With V trimmed by 2 bases and J by 6 bases, 4 bases remained unmatched. CDR3 length: 15 amino acids. CDR3 coding DNA: TGTGCCAGCAGCTTAATAGCGGGAGTTGCCGGGGAGCTGTTTTTT. Its protein is CASSLIAGVAGELFF. The whole variable domain, remainder taken from reference TRBV11-2 and TRBJ2-2, is EAGVAQSPRYKIIEKRQSVAFWCNPISGHATLYWYQQILGQGPKLLIQFQNNGVVDDSQLPKDRFSAERLKGVDSTLKIQPAKLEDSAVYLCASSLIAGVAGELFFGEGSRLTVL.

This chain connects TRBV27 to TRBJ2-5; the D call may be TRBD1 or TRBD2 (6 bases each). CDR3 length equals 13 residues. Looked up from germline, CDR1 is MNHEY and CDR2 is SMNVEV (reference sequence). The V end was cut by 3 bases, the J end by 7 bases, with 12 bases between. CDR3 sequence: CASSFGGAGTQYF. In nucleotides, the CDR3 is TGTGCCAGCAGTTTCGGGGGCGCAGGGACCCAGTACTTC.

The rearrangement uses TRBV5-4 and TRBJ2-2; perhaps TRBD2 as D (6 bases). V lost 4 bases to trimming and J lost 6 bases, with 19 bases between them. This CDR3 spans 16 amino acids. The germline V gene encodes CDR1 SGHNT and CDR2 YYREEE (reference sequence). The CDR3 nucleotides are TGTGCCAGCAGCCAGGGCCTCCGGGGGAGTGCCGGGGAGCTGTTTTTT. Its translation is CASSQGLRGSAGELFF. Looking up the rest from reference TRBV5-4 and TRBJ2-2 gives the full variable domain: ETGVTQSPTHLIKTRGQQVTLRCSSQSGHNTVSWYQQALGQGPQFIFQYYREEENGRGNFPPRFSGLQFPNYSSELNVNALELDDSALYLCASSQGLRGSAGELFFGEGSRLTVL.

The genes are TRBV6-5 and TRBJ2-2; D remains unclear. The CDR3 spans 16 residues. Germline lookup yields CDR1 MNHEY and CDR2 SVGAGI. V dropped 2 bases and J dropped 0 bases, with 10 bases sitting between them. The CDR3 region has the DNA TGTGCCAGCAGTTACGGGTCACGGTCGAACACCGGGGAGCTGTTTTTT. Translating it yields CASSYGSRSNTGELFF.

The rearrangement joins TRBV5-1 to TRBJ2-5; D is possibly TRBD1 (5 bases). The germline V gene has CDR1 SGHRS and CDR2 YFSETQ. There are 16 residues in the CDR3. V dropped 4 bases and J dropped 5 bases, with 21 bases sitting between them. DNA of the CDR3: TGCGCCAGCAGCCCTACAGGAACAACAAAAGGGGAGACCCAGTACTTC. Protein product: CASSPTGTTKGETQYF.

This clone showed up just a few times. The CDR3 here is CASSAHLNTEAFF. The CDR3 region has the DNA TGTGCCAGCAGCGCTCATTTGAACACTGAAGCTTTCTTT. The chain joins TRBV7-3 to TRBJ1-1; D not resolved. This CDR3 is built from 13 residues. CDR1 SGHTA and CDR2 FQGTGA come from the germline V gene. V lost 5 bases and J 0 bases, leaving 7 bases between the germline ends.

V is TRBV7-8 and J is TRBJ2-7; D possibly corresponds to TRBD2 (5 bases). Germline V gene lookup returns CDR1 SGHVS and CDR2 FQNEAQ. The CDR3 has 16 residues. Trimming left V 1 base short and J 1 base short, with 14 bases between. CDR3 residues: CASSLGLSRGSYEQYF. CDR3 coding DNA: TGTGCCAGCAGCTTAGGTCTCAGTCGGGGATCCTACGAGCAGTACTTC.

This chain joins TRBV9 and TRBJ2-2, with 7 nucleotides matching TRBD2. The CDR3 totals 16 residues. Trimming took 0 bases from V and 5 from J; bases not matched to a gene: 7. CDR1 is SGDLS, CDR2 YYNGEE, per germline. DNA for the CDR3: TGTGCCAGCAGCGTAGATGTGGGAGCGGGGACCGGGGAGCTGTTTTTT. It codes for CASSVDVGAGTGELFF.

Here the CDR3 DNA reads TGCGCCAGCAGTCATGGGGAGGGGAACTTGTCCGGGGAGCTGTTTTTT. It encodes CASSHGEGNLSGELFF. V and J are TRBV23-1 and TRBJ2-2; TRBD2 matches at 7 bases. TRBV23-1 is classed as an ORF, of uncertain function. V shed 3 bases and J 6 bases; nucleotides not matched to a gene: 10. CDR3 length: 16 residues.

CDR3 residues: CASSLVAGSDEKLFF. The DNA of the CDR3 is TGCGCCAGCAGCTTGGTGGCAGGGAGTGACGAAAAACTGTTTTTT. This chain joins TRBV5-1 and TRBJ1-4; weak D call: TRBD1 (5 bases). From germline, CDR1 is SGHRS and CDR2 YFSETQ. This CDR3 contains 15 residues. The V gene lost 0 bases and the J gene lost 8 bases, with 14 bases spanning the gap.

DNA for the CDR3: TGTGCCAGCAAAACCGTAAAGGGGACCCAGTACTTC. It is translated as CASKTVKGTQYF. This chain links TRBV27 with TRBJ2-5; D unclear. The CDR3 extends over 12 amino acids. V gave up 7 bases and J gave up 7 bases, with 13 bases separating them. From germline, CDR1 is MNHEY and CDR2 SMNVEV (reference sequence).

The chain carries TRBV30 and TRBJ2-5, with TRBD2 matching over 7 bases. The V gene's germline CDR1 is GTSNPN and CDR2 SVGIG (reference sequence). This CDR3 is 16 amino acids long. After removal of 3 bases from V and 1 base from J, the junction contained 11 bases not matched to a gene. CDR3: CAWRVPSGVTQETQYF. The CDR3 DNA reads TGTGCCTGGAGAGTTCCGAGCGGGGTTACCCAAGAGACCCAGTACTTC.

The chain couples TRBV6-4 to TRBJ2-7, with D perhaps matching TRBD1 or TRBD2 (5 bases each). V was clipped by 3 bases and J by 9 bases, with 15 bases between them. The CDR3 runs to 13 residues. CDR1 is MRHNA, CDR2 SNTAGT, per germline. CDR3 sequence: CASSESRGLVQYF. CDR3 coding DNA: TGTGCCAGCAGTGAGTCGAGGGGTCTGGTGCAGTACTTC.